Detailed here is one T cell receptor (beta chain). The CDR3 loop spans 14 amino acids. This sample was taken from a study of blood T cell repertoires in COVID-19. The repertoire was sequenced with immunoSEQ multiplex PCR; TCRdb's copy has only in-frame clones and lacks some. This table has 200,000 to 250,000 clones, nearly 90% appearing once. Sequencing was carried out using PBMCs or T cells enriched from blood (not recorded which). J is TRBJ2-7 and V is TRBV21-1; the table assigns TRBD1, which was not confirmed against the DNA. TRBV21-1 is termed a pseudogene. This TCR derives from a man aged 30 to 45 who had been exposed to COVID-19. In DNA, the CDR3 is TGTGCCAGCAGCAAAGTAAGAGAGGGGGACGAGCAGTACTTC. This gives the protein CASSKVREGDEQYF.